This T cell receptor (beta chain) was identified during a study of blood T cell repertoires in COVID-19. Study-level information: Samples came from the United States, Italy and Spain, spanning acute and convalescent COVID-19. Nucleic acid was either cDNA or gDNA, and it came from T cells, B-cell-depleted T cells, or PBMCs.

Per the authors' pipeline: Estimation of nucleated cell counts relied on the amplification of reference gene primers. The data were produced by immunoSEQ multiplex PCR, yet TCRdb's version contains in-frame clones alone and is incomplete. V, J and clone size were drawn from that table, and D and trimming were deduced from the DNA. In the table there are tens of thousands of clones, 81% of which are singletons. While infection was still active, Seattle patients were enrolled and then followed longitudinally. J was trimmed by 7 bases and V by 0 bases; bases with no gene match: 9. The CDR3 length is 16 residues. Germline CDR1 reads MNHEY; CDR2 reads SVGAGI.

This chain links TRBV6-5 with TRBJ2-4, with 7 nucleotides matching TRBD2. The source is a woman aged 80 or over with COVID-19, enrolled during active disease. The sequenced material came from peripheral blood. This CDR3 is CASSYSGGRASNIQYF. The CDR3 bases are TGTGCCAGCAGTTACTCCGGTGGGAGGGCCTCCAACATTCAGTACTTC.